The 10 T cell receptor beta chains below all came from one sample that was sequenced in a study of blood T cell repertoires in COVID-19. The assay was immunoSEQ multiplex PCR, and TCRdb's table has in-frame clones only and misses some. The repertoire holds approximately 400,000 clones, with more than 75% as singletons. The sample taken for sequencing was PBMCs or T cells enriched from blood (not recorded which). Every receptor here comes from a man aged 25-40 years who had recovered from COVID-19.

On this clone: A junction end diverges from the germline sequence, so it may reflect a read error. CDR3 sequence (DNA): TGTGCCCGCAGGGACTTTAGATACACTGAAGCTTTCTTT. This gives the protein CARRDFRYTEAFF. The chain uses TRBV2 and TRBJ1-1; the D gene is possibly TRBD1 (5 bases). The CDR3 has 13 residues. Germline CDR1 and CDR2: SNHLY and FYNNEI.

V and J are TRBV5-1 and TRBJ2-7; a weak D match, TRBD2 (6 bases). Germline V lookup: CDR1 SGHRS, CDR2 YFSETQ. The CDR3 spans 14 residues. V was pared by 2 bases and J by 1 base, with 10 bases between. CDR3 nucleotides: TGCGCCAGCAGCTTCAGTGGAGGGTCCTACGAGCAGTACTTC. This gives the protein CASSFSGGSYEQYF. Full variable domain (rest looked up from reference TRBV5-1 and TRBJ2-7): KAGVTQTPRYLIKTRGQQVTLSCSPISGHRSVSWYQQTPGQGLQFLFEYFSETQRNKGNFPGRFSGRQFSNSRSEMNVSTLELGDSALYLCASSFSGGSYEQYFGPGTRLTVT.

This clone was detected only once. The genes are TRBV6-5 and TRBJ1-2, with TRBD1 matching 8 bases. CDR1 and CDR2 (germline): MNHEY, SVGAGI. CDR3 size: 14 residues. V shed 4 bases and J 3 bases; nucleotides not matched to a gene: 4. The chain's CDR3 is CASSLDRAYYGYTF. In nucleotides, the CDR3 is TGTGCCAGCAGTTTGGACAGGGCTTACTATGGCTACACCTTC.

The gene calls are TRBV5-1 and TRBJ1-2; D remains unclear. V was shortened by 4 bases and J by 8 bases, with 18 bases between the two germline ends. The germline V gene encodes CDR1 SGHRS and CDR2 YFSETQ. CDR3 size: 14 residues. The CDR3 coding sequence is TGCGCCAGCAGCCCTGACCCAAGAGAGGAAGGCTACACCTTC. Protein product: CASSPDPREEGYTF.

The chain employs TRBV4-2 and TRBJ1-2; weak D call: TRBD1 (5 bases). From germline, CDR1 is LGHNA and CDR2 YNFKEQ. Trimming removed 0 bases from V and 2 bases from J, with 7 bases in between. The CDR3 runs to 14 residues. This chain's CDR3 is CASSQDTGNYGYTF. CDR3 DNA sequence: TGTGCCAGCAGCCAAGACACAGGAAACTATGGCTACACCTTC.

This clone was seen just once. V is TRBV6-5 and J is TRBJ1-6, with 7 bases identical to TRBD1. With V trimmed by 5 bases and J by 10 bases, 5 bases remained unmatched. Germline assignment: CDR1 MNHEY and CDR2 SVGAGI. This CDR3 is 13 amino acids long. The CDR3 DNA follows: TGTGCCAGCAGTCCAGGGGGGCACTCACCCCTCCACTTT. This sequence encodes CASSPGGHSPLHF.

There are a few counts of this clone. The chain links TRBV11-2 to TRBJ1-6; D gene ambiguous. Germline loops: CDR1 SGHAT, CDR2 FQNNGV. The CDR3 runs to 15 residues. Trimming shortened V by 1 base and J by 2 bases, and 6 bases separated the two germline ends. The CDR3 spells CASSLGRTYNSPLHF. The DNA for the CDR3 is TGTGCCAGCAGCTTAGGCAGAACCTATAATTCACCCCTCCACTTT.

The chain employs TRBV12-5 and TRBJ1-1; no definite D call. This CDR3 comprises 11 residues. Germline loops: CDR1 LGHNT, CDR2 FRNRAP. Between the trimmed V and J ends, which lost 6 bases and 2 bases, there was a span of 4 bases. The CDR3 DNA reads as TGTGCTAGTGGCCCTAACACTGAAGCTTTCTTT. Translation: CASGPNTEAFF.

This sequence joins TRBV30 and TRBJ1-1; 8 nucleotides line up with TRBD1. Germline V gene lookup returns CDR1 GTSNPN and CDR2 SVGIG (reference sequence). CDR3 length: 15 residues. The V segment lost 8 bases and the J segment 0 bases; nucleotides outside the gene matches: 11. DNA of the CDR3: TGTGCCGCCTCGGGACAGGCCTTGATGAACACTGAAGCTTTCTTT. Protein product: CAASGQALMNTEAFF.

The chain recombines TRBV11-2 with TRBJ1-1; D unresolved. This CDR3 is 14 amino acids long. Germline assignment: CDR1 SGHAT and CDR2 FQNNGV. Trimming took 1 base from V and 1 from J, leaving 7 bases between them. CDR3 sequence reads: CASSLGSGNTEAFF. The CDR3 region has the DNA TGTGCCAGCAGCTTAGGTTCCGGGAACACTGAAGCTTTCTTT.